The rows below give T cell receptor beta chains drawn from one sample of a study of blood T cell repertoires in COVID-19. The repertoire was sequenced with immunoSEQ multiplex PCR; TCRdb's copy has only in-frame clones and lacks some. The sample carries some 70,000 clones, more than 60% recorded once. The sequenced material came from peripheral blood. The receptors were sampled from a woman aged 50 to 65 with acute or convalescent COVID-19. CDR3s include the opening cysteine and the closing phenylalanine or tryptophan. D genes are given only for firm matches. Part of the rows lack a size; the others show once, few, many or a class for expanded clones.

V	J	D	size	CDR3	DNA
TRBV7-9	TRBJ1-2	-	few	CASSFAGTNYGYTF	TGTGCCAGCAGCTTTGCAGGGACTAACTATGGCTACACCTTC
TRBV2	TRBJ1-3	-	-	CASSEGYGRNTIYF	TGTGCCAGCAGTGAAGGCTACGGTCGAAACACCATATATTTT
TRBV12-5	TRBJ2-7	-	-	CASGLNWGREQYF	TGTGCTAGTGGCCTAAATTGGGGGCGCGAGCAGTACTTC
TRBV11-2	TRBJ2-3	TRBD2	once	CASSPRRTSGDRDTQYF	TGTGCCAGCAGCCCTCGGAGGACTAGCGGGGATCGAGATACGCAGTATTTT
TRBV10-3	TRBJ2-5	TRBD1	-	CAIRGTGEVETQYF	TGTGCCATCAGAGGTACAGGGGAAGTGGAGACCCAGTACTTC
TRBV19	TRBJ2-7	-	-	CASRFRDTSYEQYF	TGTGCCAGTAGGTTCCGGGACACCTCCTACGAGCAGTACTTC
TRBV3-1/TRBV3-2	TRBJ2-2	-	-	CASSQAGNTGELFF	TGTGCCAGCAGCCAAGCGGGGAACACCGGGGAGCTGTTTTTT
TRBV4-3	TRBJ1-4	-	-	CASSQVRAWSEKLFF	TGCGCCAGCAGCCAAGTGCGGGCTTGGAGTGAAAAACTGTTTTTT
TRBV23-1	TRBJ1-1	-	-	CASSQCPCPDTEAFF	TGCGCCAGCAGTCAATGTCCCTGTCCGGACACTGAAGCTTTCTTT
TRBV4-1	TRBJ2-3	-	-	CASSLGLRADTQYF	TGCGCCAGCAGCCTAGGACTGAGGGCAGATACGCAGTATTTT
TRBV3-1/TRBV3-2	TRBJ2-7	-	once	CASSQAGLHEQYF	TGTGCCAGCAGCCAGGCAGGTCTCCACGAGCAGTACTTC
TRBV29-1	TRBJ2-2	TRBD1	few	CSVDRTGNTGELFF	TGCAGCGTTGATAGGACAGGGAACACCGGGGAGCTGTTTTTT
TRBV4-2	TRBJ1-2	-	-	CASSQVTPSSDYGYTF	TGTGCCAGCAGCCAGGTGACACCTTCTTCGGACTATGGCTACACCTTC
TRBV5-1	TRBJ2-7	TRBD1	-	CASRSGTGGGYEQYF	TGCGCCAGCAGGTCAGGGACAGGGGGTGGTTACGAGCAGTACTTC
TRBV7-9	TRBJ2-5	TRBD2	-	CASSYRLAGDYQETQYF	TGTGCCAGCAGCTACAGACTAGCGGGGGACTATCAAGAGACCCAGTACTTC
TRBV7-9	TRBJ1-3	-	-	CASSTKTWAGPLSGNTIYF	TGTGCCAGCAGTACAAAAACATGGGCAGGCCCACTCTCTGGAAACACCATATATTTT
TRBV6-5	TRBJ1-4	-	-	CASSPGITNEKLFF	TGTGCCAGCAGTCCAGGGATAACTAATGAAAAACTGTTTTTT
TRBV28	TRBJ1-5	-	-	CASSLFRNSNQPQHF	TGTGCCAGCAGTTTATTCCGTAATAGCAATCAGCCCCAGCATTTT
TRBV19	TRBJ2-3	-	-	CASSPRDILTDTQYF	TGTGCCAGTAGTCCAAGGGACATCCTCACAGATACGCAGTATTTT
TRBV29-1	TRBJ2-5	-	-	CSVEESAAETQYF	TGCAGCGTTGAAGAATCGGCGGCAGAGACCCAGTACTTC
TRBV28	TRBJ2-5	-	-	CASRVTDLRETQYF	TGTGCCAGCAGGGTAACAGATTTACGGGAGACCCAGTACTTC
TRBV6-5	TRBJ1-2	TRBD1	-	CASTNSGGSYYGYTF	TGTGCCAGCACGAACTCAGGGGGGTCTTACTATGGCTACACCTTC
TRBV3-1/TRBV3-2	TRBJ1-1	-	-	CASSSAGTEAFF	TGTGCCAGCAGCTCAGCCGGGACTGAAGCTTTCTTT
TRBV18	TRBJ1-2	-	-	CASSPAENRHYGYTF	TGTGCCAGCTCACCTGCGGAAAACCGTCACTATGGCTACACCTTC
TRBV29-1	TRBJ1-3	TRBD1	-	CSGLQGGGNTIYF	TGCAGCGGGCTACAGGGGGGCGGAAACACCATATATTTT